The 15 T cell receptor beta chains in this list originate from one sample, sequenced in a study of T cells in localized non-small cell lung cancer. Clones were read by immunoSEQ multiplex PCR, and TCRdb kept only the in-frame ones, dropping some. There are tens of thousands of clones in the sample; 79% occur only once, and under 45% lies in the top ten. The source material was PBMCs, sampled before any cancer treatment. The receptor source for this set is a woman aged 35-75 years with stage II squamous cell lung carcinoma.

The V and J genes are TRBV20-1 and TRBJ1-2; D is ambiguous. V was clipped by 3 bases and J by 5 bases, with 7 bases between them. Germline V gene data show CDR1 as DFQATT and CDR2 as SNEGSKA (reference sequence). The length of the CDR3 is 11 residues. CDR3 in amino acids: CSASWEYGYTF. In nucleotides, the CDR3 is TGCAGTGCTAGTTGGGAATATGGCTACACCTTC.

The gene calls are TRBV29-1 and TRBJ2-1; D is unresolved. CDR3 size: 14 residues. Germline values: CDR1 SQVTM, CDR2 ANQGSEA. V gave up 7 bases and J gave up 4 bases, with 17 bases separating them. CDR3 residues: CSGIRAIDYNEQFF. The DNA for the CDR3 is TGCAGCGGCATCCGGGCGATCGATTACAATGAGCAGTTCTTC.

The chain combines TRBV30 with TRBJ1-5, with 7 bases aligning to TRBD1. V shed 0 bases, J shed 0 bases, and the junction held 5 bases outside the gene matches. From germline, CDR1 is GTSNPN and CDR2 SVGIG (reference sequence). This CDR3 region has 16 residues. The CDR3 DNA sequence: TGTGCCTGGAGTGTACCTGGGACAGATAGCAATCAGCCCCAGCATTTT. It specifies CAWSVPGTDSNQPQHF.

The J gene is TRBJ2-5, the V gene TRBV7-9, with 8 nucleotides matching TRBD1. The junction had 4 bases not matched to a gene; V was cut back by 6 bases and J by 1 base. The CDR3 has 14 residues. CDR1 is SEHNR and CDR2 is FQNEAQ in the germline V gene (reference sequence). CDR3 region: CASSPTGAQETQYF. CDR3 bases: TGTGCCAGCAGTCCGACAGGGGCCCAAGAGACCCAGTACTTC.

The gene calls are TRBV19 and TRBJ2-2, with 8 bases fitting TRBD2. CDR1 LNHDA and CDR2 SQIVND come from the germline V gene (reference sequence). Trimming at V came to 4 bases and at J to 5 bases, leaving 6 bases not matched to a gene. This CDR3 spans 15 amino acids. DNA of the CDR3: TGTGCCAGTAGTAGAAGCGGGGGAGGTACCGGGGAGCTGTTTTTT. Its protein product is CASSRSGGGTGELFF. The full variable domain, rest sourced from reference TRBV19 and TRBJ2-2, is DGGITQSPKYLFRKEGQNVTLSCEQNLNHDAMYWYRQDPGQGLRLIYYSQIVNDFQKGDIAEGYSVSREKKESFPLTVTSAQKNPTAFYLCASSRSGGGTGELFFGEGSRLTVL.

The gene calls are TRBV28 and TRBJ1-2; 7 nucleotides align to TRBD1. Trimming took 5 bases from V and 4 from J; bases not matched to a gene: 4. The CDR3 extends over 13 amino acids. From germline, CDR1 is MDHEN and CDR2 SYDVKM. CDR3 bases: TGTGCCAGCAGTCCGGACAGGATCTATGGCTACACCTTC. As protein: CASSPDRIYGYTF.

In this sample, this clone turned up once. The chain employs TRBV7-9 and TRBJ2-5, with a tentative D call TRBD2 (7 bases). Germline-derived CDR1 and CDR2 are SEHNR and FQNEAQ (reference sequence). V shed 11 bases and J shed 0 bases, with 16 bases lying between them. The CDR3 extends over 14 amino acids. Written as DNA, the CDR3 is TGTGCCGTGCCCGGGGGGCAGTACCAAGAGACCCAGTACTTC. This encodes CAVPGGQYQETQYF.

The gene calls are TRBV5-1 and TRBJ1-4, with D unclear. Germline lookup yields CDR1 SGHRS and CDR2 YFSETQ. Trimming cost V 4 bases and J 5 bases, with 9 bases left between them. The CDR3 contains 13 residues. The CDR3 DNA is TGCGCCAGCAGCAGTACAGTAAATGAAAAACTGTTTTTT. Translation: CASSSTVNEKLFF. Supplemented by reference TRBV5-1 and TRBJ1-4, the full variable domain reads KAGVTQTPRYLIKTRGQQVTLSCSPISGHRSVSWYQQTPGQGLQFLFEYFSETQRNKGNFPGRFSGRQFSNSRSEMNVSTLELGDSALYLCASSSTVNEKLFFGSGTQLSVL.

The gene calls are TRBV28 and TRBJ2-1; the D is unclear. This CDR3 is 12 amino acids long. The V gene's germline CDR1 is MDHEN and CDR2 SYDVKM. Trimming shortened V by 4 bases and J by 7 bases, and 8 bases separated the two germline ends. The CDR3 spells CASSSGRNEQFF. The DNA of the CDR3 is TGTGCCAGCAGTTCGGGTAGGAATGAGCAGTTCTTC. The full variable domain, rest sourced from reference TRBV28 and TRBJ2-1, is DVKVTQSSRYLVKRTGEKVFLECVQDMDHENMFWYRQDPGLGLRLIYFSYDVKMKEKGDIPEGYSVSREKKERFSLILESASTNQTSMYLCASSSGRNEQFFGPGTRLTVL.

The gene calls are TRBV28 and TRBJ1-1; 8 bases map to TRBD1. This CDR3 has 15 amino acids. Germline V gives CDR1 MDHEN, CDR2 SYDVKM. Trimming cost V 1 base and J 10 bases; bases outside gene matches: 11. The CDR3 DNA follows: TGTGCCAGCAGTTTATCGCCAGGGGGCGTGAGTCGAGCTTTCTTT. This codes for CASSLSPGGVSRAFF.

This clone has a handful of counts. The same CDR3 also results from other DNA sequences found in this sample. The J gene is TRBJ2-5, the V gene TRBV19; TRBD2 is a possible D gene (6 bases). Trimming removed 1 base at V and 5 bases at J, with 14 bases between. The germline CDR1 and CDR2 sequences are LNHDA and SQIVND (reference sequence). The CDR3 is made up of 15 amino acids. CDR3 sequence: CASSIGGQSGETQYF. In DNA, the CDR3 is TGTGCCAGTAGTATAGGAGGGCAAAGCGGGGAGACCCAGTACTTC.

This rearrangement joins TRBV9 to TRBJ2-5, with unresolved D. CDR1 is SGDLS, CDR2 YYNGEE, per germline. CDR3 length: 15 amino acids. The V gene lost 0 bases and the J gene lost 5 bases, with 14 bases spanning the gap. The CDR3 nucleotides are TGTGCCAGCAGCGTAGGGCGGTCGCAACACGAGACCCAGTACTTC. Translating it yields CASSVGRSQHETQYF. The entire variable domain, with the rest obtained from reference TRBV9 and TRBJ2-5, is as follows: DSGVTQTPKHLITATGQRVTLRCSPRSGDLSVYWYQQSLDQGLQFLIQYYNGEERAKGNILERFSAQQFPDLHSELNLSSLELGDSALYFCASSVGRSQHETQYFGPGTRLLVL.

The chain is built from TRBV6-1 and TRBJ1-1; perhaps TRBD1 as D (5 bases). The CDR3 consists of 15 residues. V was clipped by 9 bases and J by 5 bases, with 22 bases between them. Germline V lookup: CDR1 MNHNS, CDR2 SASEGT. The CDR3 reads CARLSGKPRETEAFF. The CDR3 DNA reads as TGTGCCAGGTTATCAGGGAAGCCGAGGGAGACTGAAGCTTTCTTT.

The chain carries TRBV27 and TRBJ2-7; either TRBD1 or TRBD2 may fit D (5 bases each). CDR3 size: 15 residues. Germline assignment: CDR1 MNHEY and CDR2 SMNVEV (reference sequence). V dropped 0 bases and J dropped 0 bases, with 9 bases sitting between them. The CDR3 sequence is CASSLSMGTSYEQYF. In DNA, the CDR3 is TGTGCCAGCAGTTTATCGATGGGGACCTCCTACGAGCAGTACTTC.

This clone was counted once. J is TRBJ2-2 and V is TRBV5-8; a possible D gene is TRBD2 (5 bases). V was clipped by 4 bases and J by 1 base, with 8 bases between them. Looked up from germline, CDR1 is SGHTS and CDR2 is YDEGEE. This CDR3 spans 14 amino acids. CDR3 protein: CASSREGNTGELFF. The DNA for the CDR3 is TGTGCCAGCAGCCGCGAGGGGAACACCGGGGAGCTGTTTTTT.